The 19 T cell receptor beta chains given below trace back to one sample, sequenced in a study of technical replicates of blood from a handful of donors. Assay used: immunoSEQ multiplex PCR; TCRdb lists only in-frame clones, some missing. This table has around 80,000 clones, about 95% appearing once. The sequenced sample consisted of T cells isolated from PBMCs. These receptors originate from a human donor in good health.

DNA for the CDR3: TGTGCCAGCAGCCAAACCGGGACAGGGGCATCTAGCACAGATACGCAGTATTTT. Its translation: CASSQTGTGASSTDTQYF. The rearrangement uses TRBV7-9 and TRBJ2-3; 10 positions match TRBD1. V trimming: 5 bases; J trimming: 0 bases; junction bases outside the gene matches: 11. The CDR3 runs 18 residues. Germline assignment: CDR1 SEHNR and CDR2 FQNEAQ (reference sequence).

The rearrangement uses TRBV28 and TRBJ1-1; possible D gene TRBD1, 6 bases. The germline V gene encodes CDR1 MDHEN and CDR2 SYDVKM. V lost 3 bases, J lost 2 bases, and 22 bases lay in between. The CDR3 has 18 residues. The DNA of the CDR3 is TGTGCCAGCAGTTTTATCAGAGTTGTACAGGGCCTAAACACTGAAGCTTTCTTT. Residues: CASSFIRVVQGLNTEAFF. Full variable domain (outside the CDR3, taken from reference TRBV28 and TRBJ1-1): DVKVTQSSRYLVKRTGEKVFLECVQDMDHENMFWYRQDPGLGLRLIYFSYDVKMKEKGDIPEGYSVSREKKERFSLILESASTNQTSMYLCASSFIRVVQGLNTEAFFGQGTRLTVV.

CDR3 DNA sequence: TGTGCCAGCAGCAGGACAGGGGACGCAGATACGCAGTATTTT. Amino acid sequence: CASSRTGDADTQYF. This sequence joins TRBV5-4 and TRBJ2-3, with 9 bases identical to TRBD1. V shed 4 bases, J shed 4 bases, and the junction held 4 bases outside the gene matches. The CDR3 covers 14 residues. Per the germline V gene, CDR1 is SGHNT and CDR2 is YYREEE (reference sequence).

V gene TRBV5-1 combines with J gene TRBJ2-3; D may be TRBD2 (6 bases). Trimming shortened V by 4 bases and J by 6 bases, and 15 bases separated the two germline ends. The CDR3 is made up of 14 amino acids. Looked up from germline, CDR1 is SGHRS and CDR2 is YFSETQ. CDR3 DNA sequence: TGCGCCAGCAGCCTGGAATTTGGAGGGGATACGCAGTATTTT. It is translated as CASSLEFGGDTQYF.

The gene calls are TRBV2 and TRBJ1-1; 7 nucleotides align to TRBD1. With V trimmed by 11 bases and J by 5 bases, 8 bases remained unmatched. Germline CDR1 and CDR2: SNHLY and FYNNEI. The CDR3 totals 12 residues. The CDR3 loop reads CAALKGATEAFF. CDR3 nucleotide sequence: TGTGCCGCCCTAAAGGGGGCAACTGAAGCTTTCTTT.

The chain carries TRBV5-5 and TRBJ1-2; 7 bases fit TRBD1. Germline CDR1 SGHKS, CDR2 YYEKEE (reference sequence). Trimming removed 4 bases from V and 4 bases from J; junction bases left unmatched: 7. The CDR3 contains 14 residues. As DNA, the CDR3 is TGTGCCAGCAGCCGACAGGGTTTGGCCTATGGCTACACCTTC. It encodes CASSRQGLAYGYTF. The entire variable domain, with the rest obtained from reference TRBV5-5 and TRBJ1-2, is as follows: DAGVTQSPTHLIKTRGQQVTLRCSPISGHKSVSWYQQVLGQGPQFIFQYYEKEERGRGNFPDRFSARQFPNYSSELNVNALLLGDSALYLCASSRQGLAYGYTFGSGTRLTVV.

The J gene is TRBJ1-2, the V gene TRBV19, with TRBD1 matching over 8 bases. In germline, CDR1 is LNHDA, CDR2 SQIVND (reference sequence). The CDR3 spans 14 residues. V shed 4 bases and J 8 bases; nucleotides not matched to a gene: 9. CDR3 sequence reads: CASSTGTGRVGYTF. The CDR3 DNA follows: TGTGCCAGTAGTACCGGGACAGGACGAGTGGGCTACACCTTC.

The chain recombines TRBV27 with TRBJ2-3; TRBD1 might be the D (6 bases). CDR3 length: 15 residues. The ends were cut back, 2 bases at V and 2 bases at J, with 11 bases in the middle. The germline CDR1 and CDR2 sequences are MNHEY and SMNVEV (reference sequence). In DNA form, the CDR3 reads TGTGCCAGCAGTTTAACAGGGACGCTCACAGATACGCAGTATTTT. Translation: CASSLTGTLTDTQYF.

The V call is TRBV6-5, the J call TRBJ1-2, with D possibly matching TRBD1 (5 bases). Trimming stripped 7 bases from V and 8 bases from J, with 14 bases between. The V gene's germline CDR1 is MNHEY and CDR2 SVGAGI. This CDR3 comprises 12 residues. CDR3 DNA: TGTGCCAGCAAAGGAGGGACGGACGGCTACACCTTC. Its translation: CASKGGTDGYTF.

The chain has TRBV11-1 and TRBJ2-7; 10 bases agree with TRBD1. The V segment lost 0 bases and the J segment 6 bases; nucleotides outside the gene matches: 5. The CDR3 has 15 amino acids. Germline V CDR1 and CDR2: SGHAT, FQDESV (reference sequence). CDR3 nucleotide sequence: TGTGCCAGCAGCTTAGCCGGGACAGGGGTTGCCGAGCAGTACTTC. It specifies CASSLAGTGVAEQYF.

V usage is TRBV5-1 and J usage is TRBJ2-1; no clear D gene. This CDR3 spans 11 amino acids. Germline V gene sequence: CDR1 SGHRS, CDR2 YFSETQ. Deletions cut 3 bases from V and 10 bases from J, with 8 bases between. The CDR3, as DNA: TGCGCCAGCAGCTCCTCCCCGGAGCAGTTCTTC. It encodes CASSSSPEQFF.

The chain has TRBV7-2 and TRBJ2-7, with TRBD2 as a possible D gene (6 bases). This CDR3 spans 14 amino acids. Germline V CDR1 and CDR2: SGHTA, FQGNSA. V shed 2 bases and J shed 5 bases, with 13 bases lying between them. This CDR3 is CASSLPGRVDEQYF. In nucleotides, the CDR3 is TGTGCCAGCAGCTTACCCGGGAGAGTCGACGAGCAGTACTTC.

V is TRBV7-8 and J is TRBJ2-1; 8 bases fit TRBD2. CDR3 length: 16 residues. Per the germline V gene, CDR1 is SGHVS and CDR2 is FQNEAQ. The V segment lost 5 bases and the J segment 4 bases; nucleotides outside the gene matches: 10. CDR3: CASSGPQRETYNEQFF. Written as DNA, the CDR3 is TGTGCCAGCAGCGGACCTCAGCGGGAGACATACAATGAGCAGTTCTTC.

The J gene is TRBJ1-1, the V gene TRBV6-1, with D hard to call. This CDR3 is 13 amino acids long. CDR1 and CDR2 from the germline V gene are MNHNS and SASEGT. With 6 bases removed from V and 7 bases from J, the gap between germline ends came to 15 bases. CDR3 region: CASSSRSLGEAFF. The CDR3 bases are TGTGCCAGCAGCTCAAGGAGTTTGGGTGAAGCTTTCTTT.

The J gene is TRBJ1-2, the V gene TRBV19; 7 bases align to TRBD1. The germline CDR1 and CDR2 sequences are LNHDA and SQIVND (reference sequence). Unmatched junction bases numbered 3, after V lost 6 bases and J lost 2 bases. This CDR3 is built from 13 residues. CDR3 DNA: TGTGCCAGTAGCAGGGACAGAAACTATGGCTACACCTTC. Protein: CASSRDRNYGYTF.

This rearrangement joins TRBV5-6 to TRBJ2-1; perhaps TRBD2 as D (5 bases). V lost 3 bases to trimming and J lost 8 bases, with 15 bases between them. The CDR3 is 14 amino acids. From germline, CDR1 is SGHDT and CDR2 YYEEEE. The CDR3 loop reads CASSSGPGWDEQFF. CDR3 coding DNA: TGTGCCAGCAGCTCTGGTCCGGGGTGGGATGAGCAGTTCTTC. The variable domain in full, completed from reference TRBV5-6 and TRBJ2-1, reads DAGVTQSPTHLIKTRGQQVTLRCSPKSGHDTVSWYQQALGQGPQFIFQYYEEEERQRGNFPDRFSGHQFPNYSSELNVNALLLGDSALYLCASSSGPGWDEQFFGPGTRLTVL.

The chain employs TRBV13 and TRBJ2-3; 7 bases are shared with TRBD2. The CDR3 loop spans 16 amino acids. The ends lost 5 bases at V and 2 bases at J; junction bases unmatched: 10. Germline V lookup: CDR1 PRHDT, CDR2 FYEKMQ (reference sequence). CDR3 loop: CASSPPGLPITDTQYF. For the CDR3, the DNA is TGTGCCAGCAGCCCCCCGGGACTACCTATCACAGATACGCAGTATTTT.

The chain employs TRBV4-1 and TRBJ2-1, with TRBD2 as a possible D gene (7 bases). This CDR3 region has 17 residues. Germline V gives CDR1 MGHRA, CDR2 YSYEKL. Between the trimmed V and J ends, which lost 1 base and 8 bases, there was a span of 21 bases. The CDR3 here is CASSQVGGRRHLDEQFF. Written as DNA, the CDR3 is TGCGCCAGCAGCCAAGTGGGGGGGCGCCGTCATTTAGATGAGCAGTTCTTC.

V is TRBV5-4 and J is TRBJ2-3, with 7 nucleotides matching TRBD1. The ends lost 2 bases at V and 9 bases at J; junction bases unmatched: 0. The CDR3 covers 11 residues. The germline gives CDR1 SGHNT, CDR2 YYREEE (reference sequence). Here the CDR3 DNA reads TGTGCCAGCAGCTTACAGGGGACGCAGTATTTT. It encodes CASSLQGTQYF.